What follows are 11 T cell receptor beta chains derived from one specimen sequenced in a study of T cells in Graves' hyperthyroidism and ophthalmopathy. The CDR3 regions of TCR beta were amplified from RNA transcripts. During a first-round RT-PCR of the TCR CDR3, the HTBI primer set was used. TCRdb passed the multiplex PCR reads through MiXCR, listing each CDR3 protein once. The table shows approximately 600,000 distinct CDR3 sequences, with around 13% occurring only once. Material for sequencing was blood. These receptors were taken from a woman aged 30 to 39 with Graves' hyperthyroidism that later progressed to Graves' ophthalmopathy.

The rearrangement uses TRBV19 and TRBJ1-2; D is ambiguous. This CDR3 contains 14 residues. Germline V gene data show CDR1 as LNHDA and CDR2 as SQIVND (reference sequence). V was trimmed by 3 bases and J by 8 bases, leaving 16 bases between them. CDR3 nucleotide sequence: TGTGCCAGTAGTATGACTCCCGCGCATCCCGGCTACACCTTC. It translates to CASSMTPAHPGYTF. Drawing the rest from reference TRBV19 and TRBJ1-2, the complete variable domain is DGGITQSPKYLFRKEGQNVTLSCEQNLNHDAMYWYRQDPGQGLRLIYYSQIVNDFQKGDIAEGYSVSREKKESFPLTVTSAQKNPTAFYLCASSMTPAHPGYTFGSGTRLTVV.

This rearrangement joins TRBV27 to TRBJ2-1; D ambiguous. CDR1 MNHEY and CDR2 SMNVEV come from the germline V gene (reference sequence). The CDR3 covers 15 residues. V dropped 2 bases and J dropped 8 bases, with 16 bases sitting between them. The CDR3: CASSLPSAVTDEQFF. The CDR3, as DNA: TGTGCCAGCAGTTTACCCTCCGCCGTCACGGATGAGCAGTTCTTC.

A word on this clonotype: With a much larger clone just one base away, this may be a read error. This chain joins TRBV7-2 and TRBJ1-1, with 10 bases identical to TRBD1. V was pared by 11 bases and J by 5 bases, with 8 bases of the junction left unmatched. Germline CDR1 is SGHTA and CDR2 is FQGNSA. This CDR3 is built from 13 residues. CDR3 DNA: TGTGCCCTACGGGACAGGGGTAGGACTGAAGCTTTCTTT. As protein: CALRDRGRTEAFF.

This clonotype was recorded at least ten times. The chain links TRBV19 to TRBJ2-1; D ambiguous. The ends were cut back, 4 bases at V and 7 bases at J, with 11 bases in the middle. Germline CDR1 reads LNHDA; CDR2 reads SQIVND (reference sequence). CDR3 size: 13 residues. CDR3 DNA sequence: TGTGCCAGTAGTAACCGAATGATGAATGAGCAGTTCTTC. It translates to CASSNRMMNEQFF.

Points on this clonotype: This may be a read error, as it is one base from a much larger clone. The CDR3 end shows no conserved phenylalanine or tryptophan, and so a read error is likely. The gene calls are TRBV5-1 and TRBJ1-2; D remains unclear. This CDR3 region has 14 residues. CDR1 and CDR2 from the germline V gene are SGHRS and YFSETQ. Trimming took off 6 bases at V and 1 base at J, with 13 bases between the two ends. The CDR3 nucleotides are TGCGCCAGCACCCCGGGCTTCAGTAACTATGGCTACACCCTC. Its protein product is CASTPGFSNYGYTL.

This clonotype was recorded at least ten times. The rearrangement joins TRBV5-5 to TRBJ2-7; unclear D gene. Germline loops: CDR1 SGHKS, CDR2 YYEKEE (reference sequence). This CDR3 is 15 amino acids long. Trimming removed 1 base from V and 2 bases from J, with 13 bases in between. DNA of the CDR3: TGTGCCAGCAGCTTGAGCATTTCAGGTACCTACGAGCAGTACTTC. This translates into CASSLSISGTYEQYF.

V and J are TRBV4-2 and TRBJ2-1; D remains unclear. V was trimmed by 0 bases and J by 0 bases, leaving 9 bases between them. This CDR3 is built from 16 residues. The germline V gene has CDR1 LGHNA and CDR2 YNFKEQ. The CDR3 DNA reads TGTGCCAGCAGCCAAGATCAGGCTAGCTCCTACAATGAGCAGTTCTTC. This gives the protein CASSQDQASSYNEQFF.

V gene TRBV5-1 combines with J gene TRBJ1-6, with a tentative D call TRBD1 (6 bases). Trimming shortened V by 0 bases and J by 5 bases, and 9 bases separated the two germline ends. The CDR3 totals 15 residues. Germline assignment: CDR1 SGHRS and CDR2 YFSETQ. Written as DNA, the CDR3 is TGCGCCAGCAGCTTGGGGACAGCTAATAATTCACCCCTCCACTTT. This gives the protein CASSLGTANNSPLHF.

This clonotype has at least ten counts. V gene TRBV20-1 combines with J gene TRBJ1-1, with D tentatively TRBD1 (6 bases). The CDR3 consists of 14 residues. The V gene lost 6 bases and the J gene lost 1 base, with 15 bases spanning the gap. The germline gives CDR1 DFQATT, CDR2 SNEGSKA (reference sequence). The CDR3: CSAPPRTANTEAFF. CDR3 bases: TGCAGTGCACCCCCAAGGACAGCGAACACTGAAGCTTTCTTT.

This clonotype was counted many times. V and J are TRBV7-2 and TRBJ2-7, with a weak D call TRBD1 (6 bases). This CDR3 contains 13 residues. Germline assignment: CDR1 SGHTA and CDR2 FQGNSA. V was cut by 6 bases and J by 4 bases, with 13 bases left in between. The CDR3 sequence is CASRSSGVYEQYF. The DNA for the CDR3 is TGTGCCAGCAGATCTTCAGGGGTATACGAGCAGTACTTC.

This clonotype occurred many times. The genes are TRBV6-2 or TRBV6-3 and TRBJ2-5, with 11 bases lining up with TRBD1. Germline V CDR1 and CDR2: MNHEY, SVGEGT. The CDR3 consists of 13 residues. The V and J ends lost 6 bases and 5 bases, in that order; junction bases with no gene match: 2. The CDR3 DNA is TGTGCCAGCAGGCGGACAGGGGGCGAGACCCAGTACTTC. Protein sequence: CASRRTGGETQYF.